Sequencing of this T cell receptor (beta chain) was carried out in a study of CD8+ T cells in alopecia areata. Study as a whole: Tofacitinib was taken orally by treated patients, and the dose was 5 to 10 mg twice daily. Dosing with tofacitinib proceeded for 6 to 18 months, followed by 6 months off drug. Study findings and constraints: An increase in clonality over normal scalp was evident in lesional scalp, especially alopecia totalis/universalis.

Germline loops: CDR1 ENHRY, CDR2 SYGVKD. The CDR3 consists of 15 residues. Trimming removed 2 bases at V and 5 bases at J, with 16 bases between. This clone was detected only a few times. Its antigen is not known. After isolation, RNA underwent reverse transcription to generate cDNA as the sequencing template. Some clones are missing from TCRdb's copy, which holds only in-frame ones; the method was immunoSEQ multiplex PCR. The data contain some 150,000 clones, less than 65% of them seen just once; the ten biggest clones take up roughly 21%. The source is a human donor with alopecia areata. Sequenced material: CD8+ T cells sorted from blood, taken at week 0. The V call is TRBV10-3, the J call TRBJ2-7; maybe TRBD1 (6 bases). The CDR3 loop reads CAISENRQVLDEQYF. CDR3 bases: TGTGCCATCAGTGAGAACCGACAGGTTTTGGACGAGCAGTACTTC.